Each of the 4 T cell receptor beta chains below was sequenced from the same sample in a study of cytomegalovirus exposure and HLA in healthy donors. 60 Vbeta and 13 Jbeta primers were used in PCR. Profiled with immunoSEQ multiplex PCR; TCRdb holds only in-frame clones, not every one. The sample shows under 140,000 clones, over 65% of them seen only once. What was sequenced was PBMCs. All receptors come from a man aged 25 to 40 in good health and CMV-seropositive.

J is TRBJ1-1 and V is TRBV7-9; 9 bases fit TRBD1. The germline CDR1 and CDR2 sequences are SEHNR and FQNEAQ (reference sequence). The CDR3 has 16 residues. J gave up 2 bases and V 5 bases, and 9 bases lay outside the gene matches. The CDR3 region is CASSPPGQGPNTEAFF. CDR3 in DNA: TGTGCCAGCAGCCCACCGGGACAGGGACCCAACACTGAAGCTTTCTTT.

In this sample, this clone turned up a few times. V usage is TRBV5-5 and J usage is TRBJ1-1; TRBD1 matches 7 bases. V trimming: 3 bases; J trimming: 11 bases; junction bases outside the gene matches: 4. The CDR3 length is 11 residues. Germline CDR1 SGHKS, CDR2 YYEKEE (reference sequence). The CDR3 loop is CASSWGTVAFF. The CDR3 nucleotides read TGTGCCAGCAGCTGGGGGACAGTGGCTTTCTTT.

The rearrangement joins TRBV6-1 to TRBJ2-7; 7 bases line up with TRBD2. The V gene's germline CDR1 is MNHNS and CDR2 SASEGT. There are 14 residues in the CDR3. Trimming cost V 4 bases and J 0 bases; bases outside gene matches: 3. The DNA for the CDR3 is TGTGCCAGCAGTGGGGACTACGTCTCCTACGAGCAGTACTTC. This gives the protein CASSGDYVSYEQYF.

V and J are TRBV5-1 and TRBJ2-1, with TRBD1 matching over 9 bases. The CDR3 is made up of 16 amino acids. The V gene end was trimmed by 4 bases and the J gene end by 10 bases; junction bases not matched to a gene: 15. CDR1 is SGHRS, CDR2 YFSETQ, per germline. CDR3 sequence: CASSRTGTGKEWEQFF. Written as DNA, the CDR3 is TGCGCCAGCAGCCGAACCGGGACAGGGAAAGAATGGGAGCAGTTCTTC.